The T cell receptor beta chain described here comes from a study of chemoradiotherapy in HPV16-positive cancers. Findings and caveats of the study: Only a couple of HPV16-positive patients supplied the functional HPV-specificity definition.

As concerns this clone: Its target is not known.

Only in-frame clones appear in the TCRdb table, and some are missing; sequencing was by immunoSEQ multiplex PCR. The table shows about 68,000 clones, with 88% occurring only once. The specimen was blood, collected from a patient who underwent chemoradiotherapy. This receptor was obtained from a human donor with HPV-associated anogenital cancer.

CDR3 region: CASSQLGVYGYTF. DNA of the CDR3: TGTGCCAGCAGCCAATTGGGGGTCTATGGCTACACCTTC. This chain joins TRBV16 and TRBJ1-2; D is possibly TRBD1 (5 bases). The CDR3 loop spans 13 amino acids. The germline V gene encodes CDR1 KGHSY and CDR2 FQNENV. V was cut by 1 base and J by 4 bases, with 7 bases left in between.